A selection of T cell receptor beta chains follows, all from one sample in a study of metastatic and nonmetastatic thyroid tumors. TCRdb re-called the PCR reads with MiXCR. The table has under 25,000 clones, over 25% seen once. The sample consisted of blood. The receptors were sampled from a female donor with papillary thyroid cancer or a benign thyroid nodule (not recorded which). Some clones in this sample may be carry-over from other donors' samples. The CDR3 runs from the conserved cysteine through the conserved F or W. Fields, in order: CDR3 protein, CDR3 DNA, D gene, V gene, J gene, clone size. D genes are given only for firm matches. Clone size is not always given. Where it is, it says once, few, many or a class for expanded clones.

CDR3: CASSLGQGAVGYGYTF; DNA: TGTGCCAGCAGCTTAGGACAGGGGGCAGTCGGCTATGGCTACACCTTC; D: TRBD1; V: TRBV5-4; J: TRBJ1-2; size: many
CDR3: CASGVSTGGGGYTF; DNA: TGTGCCAGCGGCGTATCGACAGGGGGCGGTGGCTACACCTTC; D: TRBD1; V: TRBV12-3/TRBV12-4; J: TRBJ1-2; size: few
CDR3: CASSLIVGSRGYSNQPQHF; DNA: TGTGCCAGCAGCTTAATCGTAGGGTCGCGGGGCTATAGCAATCAGCCCCAGCATTTT; D: -; V: TRBV11-1; J: TRBJ1-5; size: many
CDR3: CASSLGGLAGWRNEQFF; DNA: TGTGCCAGCAGCTTAGGGGGTCTAGCGGGATGGCGGAATGAGCAGTTCTTC; D: TRBD2; V: TRBV11-1; J: TRBJ2-1; size: many
CDR3: CASRRRTGSYNEQFF; DNA: TGTGCCAGCAGGAGGCGGACCGGCTCCTACAATGAGCAGTTCTTC; D: -; V: TRBV6-1; J: TRBJ2-1; size: -
CDR3: CASSEALRLPANF; DNA: TGTGCCAGCAGTGAAGCGCTTCGACTCCCCGCTAACTTT; D: -; V: TRBV6-1; J: TRBJ1-6; size: -
CDR3: CASSHPGLAGGPNQETQYF; DNA: TGCGCCAGCAGCCACCCGGGACTAGCGGGAGGGCCAAACCAAGAGACCCAGTACTTC; D: TRBD2; V: TRBV4-1; J: TRBJ2-5; size: many
CDR3: CAIKTTDTQYF; DNA: TGTGCCATCAAAACCACAGATACGCAGTATTTT; D: -; V: TRBV10-3; J: TRBJ2-3; size: medium-sized
CDR3: CASSAAGSVYTF; DNA: TGCGCCAGCAGCGCCGCAGGGTCTGTCTACACCTTC; D: -; V: TRBV6-1; J: TRBJ1-2; size: few
CDR3: CASSYGGNTEAFF; DNA: TGCGCCAGCAGTTACGGGGGGAACACTGAAGCTTTCTTT; D: -; V: TRBV6-6; J: TRBJ1-1; size: many
CDR3: CASSQAGKAKNIQYF; DNA: TGTGCCAGCAGCCAAGCCGGGAAAGCCAAAAACATTCAGTACTTC; D: -; V: TRBV3-1; J: TRBJ2-4; size: many
CDR3: CASSEAGGRYRTDTQYF; DNA: TGTGCCAGCAGTGAGGCAGGGGGGCGTTATCGCACAGATACGCAGTATTTT; D: -; V: TRBV6-1; J: TRBJ2-3; size: medium-sized
CDR3: CASRTIWSSYEQYF; DNA: TGTGCCAGTAGGACTATCTGGAGCTCCTACGAGCAGTACTTC; D: -; V: TRBV19; J: TRBJ2-7; size: few
CDR3: CASWGRLFTEAFF; DNA: TGTGCCAGCTGGGGAAGGCTGTTCACTGAAGCTTTCTTT; D: -; V: TRBV6-1; J: TRBJ1-1; size: -
CDR3: CASSESSSGANVLTF; DNA: TGTGCCAGCAGTGAATCAAGCTCTGGGGCCAACGTCCTGACTTTC; D: -; V: TRBV6-4; J: TRBJ2-6; size: medium-sized
CDR3: CASGLEVNQPQHF; DNA: TGTGCCAGTGGTTTGGAGGTTAATCAGCCCCAGCATTTT; D: -; V: TRBV12-5; J: TRBJ1-5; size: -
CDR3: CASSKILDRSRPYEQYF; DNA: TGTGCCAGCAGTAAAATCCTAGACAGGAGCCGACCCTACGAGCAGTACTTC; D: -; V: TRBV27; J: TRBJ2-7; size: few
CDR3: CATNRQGGNQPQHF; DNA: TGTGCCACCAACCGACAGGGCGGGAATCAGCCCCAGCATTTT; D: TRBD1; V: TRBV19; J: TRBJ1-5; size: -
CDR3: CANSLYLAGNQPQHF; DNA: TGTGCCAACAGCTTATACCTAGCGGGCAATCAGCCCCAGCATTTT; D: -; V: TRBV7-8; J: TRBJ1-5; size: -
CDR3: CASSEASFDASYEQYF; DNA: TGTGCCAGCAGTGAGGCTAGCTTCGACGCCTCCTACGAGCAGTACTTC; D: -; V: TRBV6-1; J: TRBJ2-7; size: few
CDR3: CASSYPTDRGRYWDVYTF; DNA: TGTGCCAGCAGTTACCCGACGGACAGGGGACGATATTGGGATGTCTACACCTTC; D: TRBD1; V: TRBV6-2/TRBV6-3; J: TRBJ1-2; size: few
CDR3: CASSPFMGSHEQYF; DNA: TGTGCCAGCAGCCCCTTTATGGGGAGCCACGAGCAGTACTTC; D: -; V: TRBV5-8; J: TRBJ2-7; size: -
CDR3: CASRLAEYTDTQYF; DNA: TGTGCCAGCAGACTAGCGGAATACACAGATACGCAGTATTTT; D: TRBD2; V: TRBV3-1; J: TRBJ2-3; size: many
CDR3: CATSRDVRLAGNWRKETQYF; DNA: TGTGCCACCAGCAGAGATGTACGACTAGCGGGAAACTGGAGGAAAGAGACCCAGTACTTC; D: TRBD2; V: TRBV15; J: TRBJ2-5; size: many
CDR3: CASRVGLAGGNEQFF; DNA: TGTGCCAGCAGGGTAGGACTAGCGGGAGGTAATGAGCAGTTCTTC; D: TRBD2; V: TRBV2; J: TRBJ2-1; size: few
CDR3: CASSSGLAGGNEQFF; DNA: TGTGCCAGCAGCTCGGGACTAGCGGGAGGTAATGAGCAGTTCTTC; D: TRBD2; V: TRBV7-2; J: TRBJ2-1; size: large
CDR3: CASSFSLGTRPGNEQFF; DNA: TGTGCCAGCAGCTTTTCCCTAGGGACTAGGCCAGGGAATGAGCAGTTCTTC; D: TRBD2; V: TRBV7-2; J: TRBJ2-1; size: -
CDR3: CASSVRLAGVGNEQFF; DNA: TGTGCCAGCAGTGTTCGACTAGCGGGAGTTGGCAATGAGCAGTTCTTC; D: TRBD2; V: TRBV2; J: TRBJ2-1; size: many
CDR3: CASRADSVEDEKLFF; DNA: TGCGCCAGCAGGGCAGACAGTGTCGAAGATGAAAAACTGTTTTTT; D: -; V: TRBV10-2; J: TRBJ1-4; size: -
CDR3: CASSRTGAVDGYTF; DNA: TGTGCCAGCAGCCGGACAGGGGCGGTCGATGGCTACACCTTC; D: TRBD1; V: TRBV6-1; J: TRBJ1-2; size: medium-sized
CDR3: CSASTSGRATYNEQFF; DNA: TGCAGTGCTTCGACTAGCGGGAGGGCGACCTACAATGAGCAGTTCTTC; D: TRBD2; V: TRBV20-1; J: TRBJ2-1; size: -
CDR3: CASSYFGASGPDEQFF; DNA: TGTGCCAGCAGTTATTTCGGGGCCTCCGGGCCTGATGAGCAGTTCTTC; D: -; V: TRBV6-4; J: TRBJ2-1; size: -
CDR3: CASSLDGTSGRSEQYF; DNA: TGTGCCAGCAGTTTAGATGGCACTAGCGGGAGATCCGAGCAGTACTTC; D: TRBD2; V: TRBV11-2; J: TRBJ2-7; size: -